This TCR beta chain was sequenced during a study of cytomegalovirus exposure and HLA in healthy donors. Study context: Later, an analysis reported that the 130 or so validation repertoires had used the same platform as the roughly 720 first-cohort repertoires. Study-level results: The classifier was said to identify cytomegalovirus status with high specificity and sensitivity. CMV antigen specificity was confirmed in vitro for a few CMV-associated chains.

From the approximately 120-subject validation cohort, which was separate from the roughly 670-subject first cohort, the donors were drawn. A note on this clone: The antigen remains unidentified.

The CDR3 loop spans 16 amino acids. Germline V gene lookup returns CDR1 SGHRS and CDR2 YFSETQ. The V gene lost 4 bases and the J gene lost 4 bases, with 20 bases spanning the gap. Repertoires were generated with immunoSEQ multiplex PCR, while TCRdb's copy carries only in-frame clones and drops some. The sample shows about 130,000 clones, 88% of them seen only once. Material: PBMCs. This sequence was found in a man aged 30 to 45 in good health and CMV-seronegative. The chain employs TRBV5-1 and TRBJ2-5; tentatively, D is TRBD2 (7 bases). This CDR3 is CASSTSGDYFLETQYF. The CDR3 region has the DNA TGCGCCAGCAGCACATCAGGGGACTACTTTTTAGAGACCCAGTACTTC.